Shown below are 21 T cell receptor beta chains from a single sample sequenced in a study of T cell responses to AZD1222 COVID-19 vaccine. This table comes from immunoSEQ multiplex PCR, and its TCRdb copy is limited to in-frame clones, with some not included. The table lists over 150,000 clones, about 87% of them singletons, with roughly 6.5% in the top ten. Sample: peripheral blood, taken on day 0 of AZD1222 vaccination. The receptors come from an adult in good health.

CDR3 protein: CASSEKAQGSQPQHF. CDR3 in DNA: TGTGCCAGCAGTGAAAAGGCCCAGGGGAGCCAGCCCCAGCATTTT. The rearrangement uses TRBV6-1 and TRBJ1-5; possible D gene TRBD1, 6 bases. Trimming stripped 2 bases from V and 7 bases from J, with 15 bases between. CDR3 length: 15 residues. Germline V gene lookup returns CDR1 MNHNS and CDR2 SASEGT.

The chain recombines TRBV30 with TRBJ2-1; D is uncertain. This CDR3 is built from 12 residues. Germline loops: CDR1 GTSNPN, CDR2 SVGIG (reference sequence). Trimming removed 0 bases from V and 7 bases from J, with 7 bases in between. Here the CDR3 DNA reads TGTGCCTGGAGTGTATTACCAAATGAGCAGTTCTTC. This translates into CAWSVLPNEQFF.

V is TRBV5-1 and J is TRBJ2-5, with 11 nucleotides matching TRBD2. The germline V gene encodes CDR1 SGHRS and CDR2 YFSETQ. This CDR3 contains 16 residues. The V and J ends lost 1 base and 3 bases, in that order; junction bases with no gene match: 5. The CDR3 here is CASSLLASGRKETQYF. The CDR3 nucleotides are TGCGCCAGCAGCTTGTTGGCTAGCGGGAGGAAAGAGACCCAGTACTTC.

For the CDR3, the DNA is TGTGCCAGCGAGGAGTCACAGGGGCCCGGCGGCTATGGCTACACCTTC. This translates into CASEESQGPGGYGYTF. The rearrangement uses TRBV7-2 and TRBJ1-2; 7 positions match TRBD1. The CDR3 length is 16 residues. Germline trimming cut 8 bases from V and 4 bases from J; bases unmatched to any gene: 16. Germline CDR1 reads SGHTA; CDR2 reads FQGNSA.

This chain uses TRBV28 with TRBJ1-1, with D unresolved. The CDR3 spans 15 residues. V was clipped by 5 bases and J by 10 bases, with 23 bases between them. The germline V gene encodes CDR1 MDHEN and CDR2 SYDVKM. The CDR3: CASSPGDRGSFGAFF. In DNA form, the CDR3 reads TGTGCCAGCAGTCCGGGAGACCGAGGATCTTTCGGAGCTTTCTTT.

The chain couples TRBV27 to TRBJ1-2, with D uncertain. Trimming left V 0 bases short and J 2 bases short, with 13 bases between. CDR1 MNHEY and CDR2 SMNVEV come from the germline V gene (reference sequence). The CDR3 extends over 16 amino acids. Here the CDR3 DNA reads TGTGCCAGCAGTTTATCGAGTCTACCTACCAACTATGGCTACACCTTC. The encoded protein is CASSLSSLPTNYGYTF.

The chain links TRBV3-1 (or the pseudogene TRBV3-2) to TRBJ1-6; TRBD1 might be the D (6 bases). V was cut by 4 bases and J by 10 bases, with 11 bases left in between. CDR1 LGHDT and CDR2 YNNKEL come from the germline V gene (reference sequence). The CDR3 is made up of 13 amino acids. The CDR3 sequence: CASSLNRESPLHF. For the CDR3, the DNA is TGTGCCAGCAGCCTCAACAGGGAGTCACCCCTCCACTTT.

This clone was counted between two and nine times. The rearrangement joins TRBV19 to TRBJ1-3, with D maybe TRBD1 (6 bases). Trimming took 6 bases from V and 4 from J, leaving 13 bases between them. The CDR3 contains 14 residues. CDR1 and CDR2 (germline): LNHDA, SQIVND (reference sequence). In nucleotides, the CDR3 is TGTGCCAGTAGGACAGGCTCCCGGGGAAACACCATATATTTT. Translation gives CASRTGSRGNTIYF.

In its sample, this clone was seen once. V and J are TRBV29-1 and TRBJ1-2; perhaps TRBD1 as D (5 bases). CDR1 is SQVTM and CDR2 is ANQGSEA in the germline V gene. The CDR3 totals 14 residues. The V end was cut by 0 bases, the J end by 4 bases, with 12 bases between. Here the CDR3 reads CSVEEGVRVYGYTF. The CDR3 DNA sequence: TGCAGCGTTGAAGAGGGGGTCAGGGTCTATGGCTACACCTTC.

DNA for the CDR3: TGTGCCAGCTCACCACCACTTTTGAGGGGGCGAAGCACTGAAGCTTTCTTT. It translates to CASSPPLLRGRSTEAFF. This chain connects TRBV18 to TRBJ1-1, with 7 bases that match TRBD1. Looked up from germline, CDR1 is KGHSH and CDR2 is LQKENI. The CDR3 consists of 17 residues. The V gene end was trimmed by 0 bases and the J gene end by 4 bases; junction bases not matched to a gene: 11.

J is TRBJ2-7 and V is TRBV5-1; TRBD1 matches at 7 bases. V lost 3 bases and J lost 3; bases outside the gene matches: 3. This CDR3 is built from 13 residues. Germline-derived CDR1 and CDR2 are SGHRS and YFSETQ. The CDR3 region is CASSWDRDYEQYF. CDR3 sequence (DNA): TGCGCCAGCAGCTGGGACAGAGACTACGAGCAGTACTTC.

This clone was seen a single time. This chain uses TRBV6-1 with TRBJ1-2; no clear D gene. Germline-derived CDR1 and CDR2 are MNHNS and SASEGT. This CDR3 contains 13 residues. Trimming left V 2 bases short and J 8 bases short, with 12 bases between. CDR3 sequence reads: CASSELEIMGYTF. CDR3 sequence (DNA): TGTGCCAGCAGTGAACTTGAGATAATGGGCTACACCTTC.

The CDR3 sequence: CASSQDYRTSGSYEQYF. DNA of the CDR3: TGTGCCAGCAGCCAAGACTATAGGACTAGCGGGAGTTACGAGCAGTACTTC. J is TRBJ2-7 and V is TRBV4-2, with 13 positions matching TRBD2. This CDR3 region has 17 residues. V was clipped by 0 bases and J by 4 bases; unmatched bases: 6. CDR1 and CDR2 (germline): LGHNA, YNFKEQ.

The CDR3 coding sequence is TGTGCCAGCAGTCCACCGATGGCTGGCTACACCTTC. Protein: CASSPPMAGYTF. The chain recombines TRBV7-7 with TRBJ1-2; D ambiguous. Germline CDR1 is SSHAT and CDR2 is FNYEAQ (reference sequence). The ends were cut back, 6 bases at V and 7 bases at J, with 12 bases in the middle. The CDR3 contains 12 residues.

The chain recombines TRBV19 with TRBJ2-5, with D hard to call. The CDR3 has 14 amino acids. Looked up from germline, CDR1 is LNHDA and CDR2 is SQIVND (reference sequence). Between the trimmed V and J ends, which lost 3 bases and 3 bases, there was a span of 11 bases. CDR3 loop: CASSMMGSKETQYF. The CDR3 DNA sequence: TGTGCCAGTAGTATGATGGGCAGTAAAGAGACCCAGTACTTC.

This rearrangement joins TRBV27 to TRBJ2-2; 8 bases line up with TRBD2. V dropped 8 bases and J dropped 4; count of bases not matched to a gene: 9. This CDR3 region has 15 residues. Germline loops: CDR1 MNHEY, CDR2 SMNVEV (reference sequence). In DNA form, the CDR3 reads TGTGCCAGCGGGCAGAGCGGGAGTGTCACCGGGGAGCTGTTTTTT. This codes for CASGQSGSVTGELFF.

V usage is TRBV19 and J usage is TRBJ2-1; D unclear. The CDR3 spans 11 residues. Trimming removed 3 bases from V and 7 bases from J, with 4 bases in between. CDR1 is LNHDA, CDR2 SQIVND, per germline (reference sequence). The CDR3: CASSMENEQFF. The CDR3 DNA is TGTGCCAGTAGTATGGAGAATGAGCAGTTCTTC. Using reference TRBV19 and TRBJ2-1 for the parts outside the CDR3, the full variable domain is DGGITQSPKYLFRKEGQNVTLSCEQNLNHDAMYWYRQDPGQGLRLIYYSQIVNDFQKGDIAEGYSVSREKKESFPLTVTSAQKNPTAFYLCASSMENEQFFGPGTRLTVL.

The rearrangement uses TRBV7-3 and TRBJ2-2, with a tentative D call TRBD1 (6 bases). Per the germline V gene, CDR1 is SGHTA and CDR2 is FQGTGA. Trimming shortened V by 3 bases and J by 6 bases, and 11 bases separated the two germline ends. This CDR3 is built from 14 residues. DNA for the CDR3: TGTGCCAGCAGCTTGGGAGCAGGGGCCGGGGAGCTGTTTTTT. This translates into CASSLGAGAGELFF.

This sequence joins TRBV4-3 and TRBJ2-1; 8 bases fit TRBD2. The CDR3 runs to 15 residues. CDR1 LGHNA and CDR2 YSLEER come from the germline V gene. Germline trimming cut 0 bases from V and 7 bases from J; bases unmatched to any gene: 5. CDR3 region: CASSQESGSNNEQFF. The DNA for the CDR3 is TGCGCCAGCAGCCAAGAGAGCGGGAGCAATAATGAGCAGTTCTTC.

The V gene is TRBV9, the J gene TRBJ2-2, with 11 nucleotides matching TRBD2. This CDR3 has 16 amino acids. CDR1 and CDR2 (germline): SGDLS, YYNGEE. V gave up 3 bases and J gave up 4 bases; unmatched junction bases: 5. CDR3 nucleotides: TGTGCCAGCAGCGCCACCGGGACTAGCGGCACCGGGGAGCTGTTTTTT. Protein sequence: CASSATGTSGTGELFF.

The chain employs TRBV24-1 and TRBJ2-3, with TRBD2 matching 7 bases. Germline V gives CDR1 KGHDR, CDR2 SFDVKD. Losses at the gene ends were 3 bases for V and 1 base for J; bases not matched to a gene: 3. CDR3 length: 15 amino acids. CDR3 region: CATSDHTSGTDTQYF. The CDR3 DNA follows: TGTGCCACCAGTGATCACACTAGCGGCACAGATACGCAGTATTTT.